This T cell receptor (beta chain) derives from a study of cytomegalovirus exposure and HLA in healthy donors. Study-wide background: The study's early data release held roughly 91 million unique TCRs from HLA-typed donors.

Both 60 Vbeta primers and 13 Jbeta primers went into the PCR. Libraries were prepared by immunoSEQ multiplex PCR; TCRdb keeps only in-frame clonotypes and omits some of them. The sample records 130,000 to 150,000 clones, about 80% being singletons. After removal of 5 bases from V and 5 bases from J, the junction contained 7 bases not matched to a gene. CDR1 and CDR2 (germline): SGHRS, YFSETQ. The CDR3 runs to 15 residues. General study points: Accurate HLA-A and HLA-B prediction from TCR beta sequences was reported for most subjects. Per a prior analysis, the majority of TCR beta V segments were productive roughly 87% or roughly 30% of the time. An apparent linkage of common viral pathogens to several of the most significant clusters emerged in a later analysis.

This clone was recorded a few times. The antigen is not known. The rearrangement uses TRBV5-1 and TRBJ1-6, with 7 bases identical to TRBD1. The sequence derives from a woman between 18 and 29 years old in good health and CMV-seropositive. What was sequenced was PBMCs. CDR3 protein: CASSSGTADNSPLHF. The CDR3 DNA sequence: TGCGCCAGCAGTTCCGGGACAGCTGATAATTCACCCCTCCACTTT.